The rows below give T cell receptor beta chains drawn from one sample of a study of shared clonotypes between healthy human individuals. The method was immunoSEQ multiplex PCR; TCRdb's version includes in-frame clones alone and lacks a portion of them. Of about half a million clones listed, more than 65% were seen once; the top ten hold roughly 13%. Sequencing was performed on PBMCs. The receptors stem from a woman aged 35 to 49 in good health. Some clones in this sample may be carry-over from other donors' samples. CDR3s include the opening cysteine and the closing phenylalanine or tryptophan. The listing skips clone size in some rows; elsewhere it reads once, few, many or a size class.

V: TRBV5-6; J: TRBJ1-2; size: few; CDR3: CASSLGEGKWIYYGYTF
V: TRBV7-3; J: TRBJ1-1; size: .; CDR3: CASSQGEHTEAFF
V: TRBV2; J: TRBJ2-1; size: .; CDR3: CASTRLAGGGEQFF
V: TRBV18; J: TRBJ1-5; size: .; CDR3: CASSPGQTSNQPQHF
V: TRBV28; J: TRBJ2-1; size: .; CDR3: CGSGVPYNEQFF
V: TRBV5-1; J: TRBJ2-7; size: .; CDR3: CASSSIWTGGYEQYF
V: TRBV4-1; J: TRBJ2-2; size: once; CDR3: CASSHLAGGGTGELFF
V: TRBV19; J: TRBJ2-7; size: many; CDR3: CASSIASGGLYEQYF
V: TRBV11-2; J: TRBJ2-2; size: .; CDR3: CASSSTTGASTGELFF
V: TRBV18; J: TRBJ2-5; size: few; CDR3: CASSLNRGREETQYF
V: TRBV28; J: TRBJ1-1; size: once; CDR3: CASSLSSRGKIATEAFF
V: TRBV5-1; J: TRBJ2-2; size: .; CDR3: CASSRTSGDTGELFF
V: TRBV27; J: TRBJ1-3; size: .; CDR3: CASSFRRDGNTIYF
V: TRBV28; J: TRBJ2-3; size: .; CDR3: CASSLLGGMWQGVTDTQYF
V: TRBV27; J: TRBJ2-3; size: .; CDR3: CASSPWTSGSLTQYF
V: TRBV5-8; J: TRBJ2-1; size: .; CDR3: CASSQGFSYNEQFF
V: TRBV7-8; J: TRBJ2-1; size: .; CDR3: CASSSRFGEQFF
V: TRBV11-2; J: TRBJ2-1; size: .; CDR3: CASSLDPGMNEQFF
V: TRBV11-2; J: TRBJ2-5; size: .; CDR3: CASSETGAAAQYF
V: TRBV19; J: TRBJ2-3; size: .; CDR3: CASSIAMADTQYF
V: TRBV28; J: TRBJ2-3; size: .; CDR3: CASSLFTSGDTDTQYF
V: TRBV30; J: TRBJ1-3; size: .; CDR3: CAWGDRSSGNTIYF
V: TRBV4-3; J: TRBJ1-1; size: many; CDR3: CASSQDFGGTEAFF
V: TRBV7-2; J: TRBJ2-7; size: .; CDR3: CASSLGGSLYEQYF
V: TRBV28; J: TRBJ1-1; size: many; CDR3: CASSSLTGDNTEAFF
V: TRBV5-1; J: TRBJ2-1; size: once; CDR3: CASSLRDKNYNEQFF
V: TRBV5-6; J: TRBJ1-2; size: .; CDR3: CASSQIDRGDGYTF
V: TRBV10-1; J: TRBJ2-3; size: few; CDR3: CASSRTSQDTDTQYF
V: TRBV10-3; J: TRBJ2-5; size: many; CDR3: CAIGGQTGQETQYF
V: TRBV4-3; J: TRBJ2-7; size: .; CDR3: CASSQDRRPGEQYF
V: TRBV2; J: TRBJ2-1; size: .; CDR3: CASSEPGLAGGQVDEQFF
V: TRBV7-8; J: TRBJ1-5; size: .; CDR3: CASSLQGMSNQPQHF
V: TRBV11-3; J: TRBJ2-1; size: .; CDR3: CASSTGLAGYNEQFF
V: TRBV29-1; J: TRBJ2-5; size: .; CDR3: CSGAGVIGETQYF
V: TRBV20-1; J: TRBJ2-7; size: .; CDR3: CSARVSYEQYF
V: TRBV6-5; J: TRBJ1-1; size: .; CDR3: CASSYSARQGPEAFF
V: TRBV27; J: TRBJ2-7; size: once; CDR3: CASSLSGYEQYF
V: TRBV4-2; J: TRBJ2-2; size: .; CDR3: CASSPISGSPHTGELFF
V: TRBV6-5; J: TRBJ2-7; size: once; CDR3: CASSYVRTSYEQYF
V: TRBV7-9; J: TRBJ1-3; size: .; CDR3: CASSLGQQSGNTIYF
V: TRBV18; J: TRBJ2-7; size: .; CDR3: CASSPPISGREQYF
V: TRBV9; J: TRBJ2-1; size: .; CDR3: CASARTSGYNEQFF
V: TRBV7-7; J: TRBJ2-2; size: .; CDR3: CASSAGTGERTGELFF
V: TRBV5-1; J: TRBJ2-3; size: .; CDR3: CASSLVSDTDTQYF
V: TRBV2; J: TRBJ2-1; size: .; CDR3: CASSGTSGRVDEQFF
V: TRBV7-8; J: TRBJ1-3; size: once; CDR3: CASSATTGGNTIYF
V: TRBV14; J: TRBJ2-1; size: .; CDR3: CASSQNPFDNEQFF
V: TRBV23-1; J: TRBJ2-7; size: .; CDR3: CATQAQYTRRGRPSYEQYF
V: TRBV6-6; J: TRBJ1-5; size: many; CDR3: CASSPYREQPQHF
V: TRBV5-1; J: TRBJ2-2; size: .; CDR3: CASSLASMGLAAYTGELFF
V: TRBV28; J: TRBJ2-3; size: .; CDR3: CASSHLDGPRTDTQYF
V: TRBV11-2; J: TRBJ1-3; size: .; CDR3: CASSLEPVYSGNTIYF
V: TRBV30; J: TRBJ1-1; size: .; CDR3: CAWSGYGVGNTEAFF
V: TRBV5-1; J: TRBJ2-3; size: .; CDR3: CASSPRGEAADTQYF